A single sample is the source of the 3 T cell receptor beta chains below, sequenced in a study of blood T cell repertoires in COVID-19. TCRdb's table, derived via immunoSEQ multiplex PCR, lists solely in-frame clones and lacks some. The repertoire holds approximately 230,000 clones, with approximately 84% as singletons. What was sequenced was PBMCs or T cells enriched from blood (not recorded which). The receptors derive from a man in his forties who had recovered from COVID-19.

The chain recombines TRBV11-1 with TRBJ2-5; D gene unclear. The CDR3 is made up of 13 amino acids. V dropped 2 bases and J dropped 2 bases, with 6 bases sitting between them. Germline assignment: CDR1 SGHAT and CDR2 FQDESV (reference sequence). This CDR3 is CASSLLRQETQYF. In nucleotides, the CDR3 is TGTGCCAGCAGCTTACTCAGACAAGAGACCCAGTACTTC.

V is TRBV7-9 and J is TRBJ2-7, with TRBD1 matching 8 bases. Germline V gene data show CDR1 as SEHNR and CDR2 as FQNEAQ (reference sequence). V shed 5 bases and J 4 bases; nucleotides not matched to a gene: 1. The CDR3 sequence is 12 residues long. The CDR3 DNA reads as TGTGCCAGCAGCCAGGGGGCGTACGAGCAGTACTTC. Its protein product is CASSQGAYEQYF.

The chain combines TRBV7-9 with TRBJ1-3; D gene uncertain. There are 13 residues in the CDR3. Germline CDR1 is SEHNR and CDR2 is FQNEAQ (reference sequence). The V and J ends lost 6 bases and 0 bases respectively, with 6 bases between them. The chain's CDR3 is CASSTDSGNTIYF. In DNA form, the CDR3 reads TGTGCCAGCAGTACAGACTCTGGAAACACCATATATTTT.